Shown below are 9 T cell receptor beta chains from a single sample sequenced in a study of blood T cell repertoires in COVID-19 (TCRdb year 2020). Library preparation employed the immunoSEQ multiplex PCR assay. Drawn from immuneACCESS, this table holds only the in-frame rearrangements with V and J called that TCRdb kept. Clones are partly lost; checked studies trace under half to an unresolved V gene and leave the rest unexplained. This sample gives 130,000 or so clones in total; approximately 80% of them show up just once. The ten top clones hold roughly an eighth of the sample. The sequencing sample was made of peripheral blood. The source of these receptors is a woman aged 60-70 years with acute or convalescent COVID-19.

This clone was observed a few times. V is TRBV1 and J is TRBJ1-6; the listed D gene, TRBD1, was not tested against the DNA. TRBV1 is designated a pseudogene. The CDR3 extends over 16 amino acids. CDR3 loop: CTSSPSAGTDNSPLHF. The CDR3 DNA reads as TGCACCAGCAGCCCCTCCGCCGGGACAGATAATTCACCCCTCCACTTT.

J is TRBJ1-5 and V is TRBV4-2; TRBD1 agrees at 7 bases. J lost 6 bases, V lost 1 base, and 6 bases had no gene match. Looked up from germline, CDR1 is LGHNA and CDR2 is YNFKEQ. CDR3 length: 15 residues. The CDR3 DNA sequence: TGTGCCAGCAGCCAAGGGGCAGGGGACAGTCAGCCCCAGCATTTT. Translated: CASSQGAGDSQPQHF.

The genes are TRBV3-1 (or the pseudogene TRBV3-2) and TRBJ1-6; a possible D gene is TRBD1 (6 bases). The V end was cut by 1 base, the J end by 2 bases, with 9 bases between. Germline V gives CDR1 LGHDT, CDR2 YNNKEL (reference sequence). The CDR3 loop spans 16 amino acids. The CDR3 loop reads CASSQGTATYNSPLHF. CDR3 in DNA: TGTGCCAGCAGCCAAGGGACAGCCACCTATAATTCACCCCTCCACTTT.

The CDR3 here is CASSQGQSPMNTEAFF. CDR3 sequence (DNA): TGTGCCAGCAGCCAGGGACAGTCTCCAATGAACACTGAAGCTTTCTTT. The chain carries TRBV3-1 (or the pseudogene TRBV3-2) and TRBJ1-1; 7 nucleotides match TRBD1. Germline assignment: CDR1 LGHDT and CDR2 YNNKEL (reference sequence). CDR3 length: 16 amino acids. Germline trimming cut 3 bases from V and 0 bases from J; bases unmatched to any gene: 7.

Only a few counts were recorded for this clone. V usage is TRBV5-4 and J usage is TRBJ1-2; TRBD1 matches 7 bases. The V segment lost 2 bases and the J segment 4 bases; nucleotides outside the gene matches: 8. Germline CDR1 SGHNT, CDR2 YYREEE (reference sequence). The CDR3 length is 15 residues. In nucleotides, the CDR3 is TGTGCCAGCAGCTTTAAAGGGGGCGAGAGCTATGGCTACACCTTC. It translates to CASSFKGGESYGYTF.

This chain uses TRBV29-1 with TRBJ2-5; the match to TRBD2 covers 11 bases. CDR3 size: 14 residues. CDR1 is SQVTM and CDR2 is ANQGSEA in the germline V gene. V dropped 8 bases and J dropped 1; count of bases not matched to a gene: 6. The CDR3 region has the DNA TGCAGCTTCCGACTAGCGGGGAGCCAAGAGACCCAGTACTTC. It encodes CSFRLAGSQETQYF.

V usage is TRBV30 and J usage is TRBJ1-2; D is possibly TRBD1 (5 bases). Between the trimmed V and J ends, which lost 2 bases and 8 bases, there was a span of 12 bases. Looked up from germline, CDR1 is GTSNPN and CDR2 is SVGIG (reference sequence). The length of the CDR3 is 12 residues. CDR3 residues: CAWSTAGNGYTF. The CDR3 region has the DNA TGTGCCTGGAGTACGGCAGGGAACGGCTACACCTTC.

The gene calls are TRBV27 and TRBJ1-2; D is ambiguous. Trimming took 5 bases from V and 0 from J, leaving 10 bases between them. Germline V gives CDR1 MNHEY, CDR2 SMNVEV (reference sequence). The CDR3 is 14 residues long. The CDR3 loop is CASSNRESNYGYTF. Here the CDR3 DNA reads TGTGCCAGCAGTAATCGGGAATCTAACTATGGCTACACCTTC.

The chain employs TRBV5-1 and TRBJ2-1; 13 bases align to TRBD2. Germline-derived CDR1 and CDR2 are SGHRS and YFSETQ. This CDR3 is 16 amino acids long. Trimming removed 4 bases from V and 9 bases from J; junction bases left unmatched: 10. CDR3 in DNA: TGCGCCAGCAGCATCGTAACTAGCGGGGGGGCCAGTGAGCAGTTCTTC. This encodes CASSIVTSGGASEQFF.